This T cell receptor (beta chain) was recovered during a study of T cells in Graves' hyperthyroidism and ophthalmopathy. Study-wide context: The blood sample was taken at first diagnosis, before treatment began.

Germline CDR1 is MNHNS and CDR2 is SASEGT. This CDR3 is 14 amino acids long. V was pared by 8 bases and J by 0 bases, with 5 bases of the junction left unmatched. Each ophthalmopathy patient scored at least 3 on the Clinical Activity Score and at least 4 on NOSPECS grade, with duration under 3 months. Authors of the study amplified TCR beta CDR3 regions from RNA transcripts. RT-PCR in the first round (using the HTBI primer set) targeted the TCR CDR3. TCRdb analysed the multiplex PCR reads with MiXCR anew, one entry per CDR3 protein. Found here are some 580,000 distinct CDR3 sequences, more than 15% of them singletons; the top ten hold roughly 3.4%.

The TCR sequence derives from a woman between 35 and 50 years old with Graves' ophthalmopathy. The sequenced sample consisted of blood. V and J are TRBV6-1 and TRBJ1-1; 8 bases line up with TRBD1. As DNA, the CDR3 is TGTGCCAGCTTACAGGGGGTTATGAACACTGAAGCTTTCTTT. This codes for CASLQGVMNTEAFF.